These T cell receptor beta chains were read from a single sample in a study of T-cell reconstitution after alpha-beta-depleted transplantation in children. TCRdb redid the calling of the PCR reads with MiXCR, one entry per CDR3 protein. Altogether more than 550,000 distinct CDR3 sequences are present, about 10% being singletons, with the ten largest covering less than 5%. The sample was PBMCs from the stem cell graft donor, taken from the stem cell graft. These receptors all stem from a human donor who donated a stem cell graft to a child with acute myeloid leukemia. Both conserved end residues are part of each CDR3.

TRBJ2-1	TRBV4-3	CASSQGLAGSGANEQFF
TRBJ2-1	TRBV9	CASSPPPGAIEQFF
TRBJ2-1	TRBV20-1	CSARPPADEQFF
TRBJ2-7	TRBV5-4	CASSSGTGSEQYF
TRBJ2-7	TRBV29-1	CSALSGAISYEQYF
TRBJ1-2	TRBV5-1	CASKIFTGGAYGYTF
TRBJ2-7	TRBV12-3/TRBV12-4	CASTRGGTPSGVKTYEQYF
TRBJ1-2	TRBV28	CASSLEGGGLTSGGYTF
TRBJ2-1	TRBV15	CATPGQLPYNEQFF
TRBJ2-5	TRBV28	CASRAQYF
TRBJ2-5	TRBV5-6	CASSLELAGEETQYF
TRBJ1-1	TRBV29-1	CSVVARTEAFF
TRBJ2-5	TRBV6-5	CASSYSWETQYF
TRBJ2-3	TRBV6-1	CATLREAPTDTQYF
TRBJ1-5	TRBV28	CASDLAGIGQPQHF
TRBJ2-1	TRBV20-1	CSAKRGLGRNEQFF
TRBJ1-1	TRBV5-1	CASTWSANTEAFF
TRBJ1-2	TRBV5-1	CASSFEGRWNYGYTF
TRBJ2-7	TRBV29-1	CSVSGGTYEQYF
TRBJ2-5	TRBV15	CATSRGSGGRSTETQYF
TRBJ1-2	TRBV7-3	CASSQGLDYGYTF
TRBJ2-5	TRBV4-1	CASSQGTSGSKETQYF
TRBJ2-7	TRBV12-3/TRBV12-4	CASSPGIPDEQYF
TRBJ1-3	TRBV20-1	CSARAGASGNTIYF
TRBJ1-1	TRBV20-1	CSARRGGVGTEAFF
TRBJ2-1	TRBV29-1	CSVEQPSGRVVNEQFF
TRBJ2-3	TRBV30	CAWSPPGLAADTQYF
TRBJ2-1	TRBV29-1	CSVLGLAGGAGNEQFF
TRBJ2-3	TRBV20-1	CSARDSTSGTDTQYF
TRBJ1-3	TRBV29-1	CSVGGPAASGNTIYF
TRBJ1-6	TRBV7-3	CASSLAANSPLHF
TRBJ1-1	TRBV25-1	CASSANFEAFF
TRBJ1-6	TRBV2	CASSETDRATSPLHF
TRBJ1-1	TRBV29-1	CSVPGQGIGTEAFF
TRBJ1-1	TRBV20-1	CSAPRTGGGWNTEAFF
TRBJ1-5	TRBV20-1	CSARPLRDSNQPQHF
TRBJ2-4	TRBV20-1	CSAQGVIAAKNIQYF
TRBJ1-3	TRBV27	CASSLSWGGTAGNTIYF
TRBJ2-7	TRBV29-1	CSALRGLAGEYEQYF
TRBJ2-7	TRBV28	CASSRTALFYEQYF
TRBJ1-1	TRBV6-1	CASSPPQGVTEAFF
TRBJ2-3	TRBV27	CASSLFSGEDTQYF
TRBJ2-1	TRBV14	CASSRLYNEQFF
TRBJ2-3	TRBV5-1	CASSLDGSNGDTQYF
TRBJ2-1	TRBV7-8	CASSLGNNEQFF
TRBJ1-3	TRBV15	CATSRDVREDGNTIYF
TRBJ1-1	TRBV20-1	CRPGQGAYTEAFF
TRBJ2-3	TRBV11-2	CASSLVAPRTSGVPGDTQYF
TRBJ2-1	TRBV7-3	CASRAGAGRDEQFF
TRBJ2-1	TRBV12-3/TRBV12-4	CASSPGLGSNEQFF
TRBJ1-2	TRBV7-2	CASSLLGGGYTF
TRBJ2-1	TRBV30	CAWSGGRGNEQFF
TRBJ2-7	TRBV20-1	CSARDLDSSYEQYF
TRBJ2-2	TRBV28	CATQLAGVWELFF
TRBJ2-1	TRBV5-1	CASSFQALNEQFF
TRBJ2-7	TRBV3-1	CASSQKGGVYEQYF
TRBJ2-2	TRBV19	CASSIVGLASSIGELFF
TRBJ2-7	TRBV6-2/TRBV6-3	CASSYGTHVRLEQYF
TRBJ2-7	TRBV12-3/TRBV12-4	CASSPTSGRHSYEQYF